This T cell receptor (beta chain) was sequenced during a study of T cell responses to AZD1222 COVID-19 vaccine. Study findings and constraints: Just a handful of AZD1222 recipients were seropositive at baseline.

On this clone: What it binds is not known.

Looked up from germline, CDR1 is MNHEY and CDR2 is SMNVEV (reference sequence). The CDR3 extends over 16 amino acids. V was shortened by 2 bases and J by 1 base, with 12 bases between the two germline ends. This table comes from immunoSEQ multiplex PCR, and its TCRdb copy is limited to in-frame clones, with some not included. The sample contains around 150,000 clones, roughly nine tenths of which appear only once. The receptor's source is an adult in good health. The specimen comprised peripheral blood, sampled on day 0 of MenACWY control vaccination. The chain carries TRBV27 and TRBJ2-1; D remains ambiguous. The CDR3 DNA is TGTGCCAGCAGTTTAAGGCAAGTAGGGTCCTACAATGAGCAGTTCTTC. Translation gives CASSLRQVGSYNEQFF.